Shown below are 15 T cell receptor beta chains from a single sample sequenced in a study of cytotoxic CD8 clonotypes in ibrutinib-treated CLL. Using immunoSEQ multiplex PCR, the repertoire was profiled, and TCRdb retains in-frame clones only, with some absent. The sample holds about 300,000 clones; approximately 67% are singletons and the top ten take about 5.9%. This sample comprised PBMCs, obtained after 36 months of ibrutinib treatment. These receptors all come from a human donor with chronic lymphocytic leukemia.

The chain recombines TRBV27 with TRBJ2-7; 8 bases match TRBD2. Germline values: CDR1 MNHEY, CDR2 SMNVEV (reference sequence). J lost 2 bases, V lost 6 bases, and 6 bases had no gene match. This CDR3 spans 14 amino acids. The CDR3 here is CASRSRGGAYEQYF. The CDR3 nucleotides read TGTGCCAGCAGATCTCGGGGGGGGGCCTACGAGCAGTACTTC.

CDR3 sequence: CASSSIWDRGNNEQFF. CDR3 coding DNA: TGTGCCAGCAGTTCGATTTGGGACAGGGGGAACAATGAGCAGTTCTTC. The rearrangement joins TRBV28 to TRBJ2-1; 11 nucleotides line up with TRBD1. The V segment lost 4 bases and the J segment 5 bases; nucleotides outside the gene matches: 7. The CDR3 has 16 amino acids. CDR1 MDHEN and CDR2 SYDVKM come from the germline V gene.

This clone was detected a few times. The J gene is TRBJ2-7, the V gene TRBV10-3; 11 positions agree with TRBD2. Germline CDR1 reads ENHRY; CDR2 reads SYGVKD. Trimming took 0 bases from V and 4 from J; bases not matched to a gene: 5. The length of the CDR3 is 16 residues. This CDR3 reads CAISESRTSGSYEQYF. Written as DNA, the CDR3 is TGTGCCATCAGTGAGTCGAGAACTAGCGGGAGTTACGAGCAGTACTTC.

The chain is built from TRBV5-1 and TRBJ2-7, with a weak D call TRBD2 (6 bases). Germline values: CDR1 SGHRS, CDR2 YFSETQ. V dropped 0 bases and J dropped 0 bases, with 13 bases sitting between them. The CDR3 is 16 residues long. CDR3: CASSLVGGAISYEQYF. For the CDR3, the DNA is TGCGCCAGCAGCTTGGTAGGAGGGGCTATCTCCTACGAGCAGTACTTC.

The chain is built from TRBV29-1 and TRBJ2-2; 7 bases map to TRBD2. Germline V gives CDR1 SQVTM, CDR2 ANQGSEA. The CDR3 runs to 13 residues. V lost 6 bases, J lost 4 bases, and 5 bases stayed unmatched. The CDR3 coding sequence is TGCAGCGTCCGGGACTATCCCACCGGGGAGCTGTTTTTT. The encoded protein is CSVRDYPTGELFF.

The chain has TRBV15 and TRBJ2-4; 7 bases agree with TRBD1. V shed 6 bases, J shed 8 bases, and the junction held 7 bases outside the gene matches. Germline V gene data show CDR1 as LNHNV and CDR2 as YYDKDF (reference sequence). CDR3 length: 13 amino acids. CDR3 region: CATRGTVWDIQYF. The CDR3 bases are TGTGCCACCAGGGGGACAGTCTGGGACATTCAGTACTTC.

Only a few counts were recorded for this clone. The chain uses TRBV4-3 and TRBJ2-2, with a tentative D call TRBD2 (5 bases). Per germline, CDR1 LGHNA and CDR2 YSLEER. Trimming pared 4 bases from V and 2 bases from J, leaving 14 bases between. CDR3 size: 16 residues. CDR3 in DNA: TGCGCCAGCAGCCGAGTCATCGGGATAAACACCGGGGAGCTGTTTTTT. Translating it yields CASSRVIGINTGELFF.

The chain is built from TRBV5-1 and TRBJ2-7, with 9 bases identical to TRBD2. In germline, CDR1 is SGHRS, CDR2 YFSETQ. This CDR3 spans 14 amino acids. The J segment lost 4 bases and the V segment lost 2 bases, leaving 4 bases of the junction unmatched. The CDR3 loop is CASSFAGGDYEQYF. CDR3 nucleotide sequence: TGCGCCAGCAGCTTTGCGGGAGGGGATTACGAGCAGTACTTC.

V usage is TRBV11-2 and J usage is TRBJ2-7; the D gene is possibly TRBD2 (5 bases). CDR1 is SGHAT and CDR2 is FQNNGV in the germline V gene. The CDR3 has 14 residues. Trimming left V 3 bases short and J 0 bases short, with 9 bases between. CDR3 bases: TGTGCCAGCAGCTTCTCCGGGGTCTCCTACGAGCAGTACTTC. Its protein product is CASSFSGVSYEQYF.

The chain is built from TRBV7-5 and TRBJ1-4. TRBV7-5 is designated a pseudogene. The CDR3 has 16 residues. As DNA, the CDR3 is TGTGCCAGCAGCTTAGGTCGCGGAGCGGATAATGAAAAACTGTTTTTT. Translating it yields CASSLGRGADNEKLFF.

The V and J genes are TRBV11-2 and TRBJ2-1, with 7 bases that match TRBD1. V was pared by 1 base and J by 5 bases, with 8 bases of the junction left unmatched. Germline CDR1 SGHAT, CDR2 FQNNGV. This CDR3 contains 16 residues. The CDR3 DNA reads TGTGCCAGCAGCTTAGCCCTGACAGGGCGGGACAATGAGCAGTTCTTC. Translating gives CASSLALTGRDNEQFF.

The rearrangement joins TRBV9 to TRBJ2-7, with D perhaps TRBD1 (5 bases). Trimming removed 0 bases from V and 3 bases from J, with 10 bases in between. The CDR3 sequence is 14 residues long. The germline V gene encodes CDR1 SGDLS and CDR2 YYNGEE. The CDR3 coding sequence is TGTGCCAGCAGCGTAGGTGGGGCCCTCTACGAGCAGTACTTC. Residues: CASSVGGALYEQYF.

This clone appeared a few times. This chain links TRBV7-9 with TRBJ2-5; 14 bases are shared with TRBD2. V trimming: 6 bases; J trimming: 4 bases; junction bases outside the gene matches: 7. This CDR3 is built from 16 residues. Per germline, CDR1 SEHNR and CDR2 FQNEAQ (reference sequence). CDR3 in amino acids: CASRPGLAGGLETQYF. DNA for the CDR3: TGTGCCAGCAGACCCGGACTAGCGGGAGGATTAGAGACCCAGTACTTC.

In its sample, this clone was seen a few times. The rearrangement links TRBV27 to TRBJ2-7; possibly TRBD1 or TRBD2 for D (5 bases each). Trimming removed 3 bases from V and 1 base from J, with 16 bases in between. The CDR3 is 16 residues long. Germline assignment: CDR1 MNHEY and CDR2 SMNVEV (reference sequence). The CDR3 DNA follows: TGTGCCAGCAGTTTGGTTTGGCAGGGACGTTCCTACGAGCAGTACTTC. Its translation: CASSLVWQGRSYEQYF.

The chain carries TRBV7-6 and TRBJ2-1; TRBD1 agrees at 9 bases. Germline V gene data show CDR1 as SGHVS and CDR2 as FNYEAQ. This CDR3 spans 15 amino acids. The junction had 10 bases not matched to a gene; V was cut back by 4 bases and J by 9 bases. This CDR3 reads CASSSYRGQMGEQFF. The CDR3 coding sequence is TGTGCCAGCAGCTCATACAGGGGGCAGATGGGTGAGCAGTTCTTC.